The 25 T cell receptor beta chains below come from one sample, sequenced in a study of T cell repertoires in cytomegalovirus infection (dated by TCRdb to the late 2010s). These TCRs' antigens remain unknown. The treatment or condition label on this specimen signifies: in vitro stimulation with specific CMV peptide epitopes to enrich CMV-specific T cells. The sample was run on an Illumina HiSeq 1500. TCRdb handled the public reads itself, with Q25 trimming in fastp and clone calling in MiXCR, and kept productive beta chains. Each record represents a unique CDR3 protein, reported with the most common genes and DNA among its rows. This sample comprises a few hundred thousand distinct CDR3 sequences, 35% to 50% of them detected only once. Around 48% of the sample is held by the ten biggest clonotypes. Material: cultured PBMCs, obtained from culture after CMV antigen stimulation. The receptors here all came from a human donor in good health (CMV status not recorded). Some clones in this sample may be carry-over from other donors' samples.

The table lists this clonotype with a few counts. The chain combines TRBV7-8 with TRBJ2-7; TRBD1 aligns across 9 bases. The CDR3 sequence is 15 residues long. V dropped 5 bases and J dropped 4; count of bases not matched to a gene: 9. From germline, CDR1 is SGHVS and CDR2 FQNEAQ. The CDR3 DNA sequence: TGTGCCAGCAGCGTTCCGGGACAGGGTCCATACGAGCAGTACTTC. Amino acid sequence: CASSVPGQGPYEQYF.

This clonotype was seen a few times. The chain joins TRBV27 to TRBJ1-1, with unresolved D. This CDR3 region has 14 residues. Per the germline V gene, CDR1 is MNHEY and CDR2 is SMNVEV (reference sequence). Trimming left V 6 bases short and J 0 bases short, with 11 bases between. DNA of the CDR3: TGTGCCAGCAGCCCTCCTACTTTGAACACTGAAGCTTTCTTT. Translating gives CASSPPTLNTEAFF.

This clonotype was found a few times. V usage is TRBV2 and J usage is TRBJ2-4; no firm D call. Germline loops: CDR1 SNHLY, CDR2 FYNNEI. Deletions cut 4 bases from V and 8 bases from J, with 12 bases between. CDR3 length: 13 residues. The CDR3 protein is CASSAQRRDIQYF. The CDR3, as DNA: TGTGCCAGCAGTGCCCAAAGAAGGGACATTCAGTACTTC.

This sequence joins TRBV28 and TRBJ2-2; D may be TRBD1 (6 bases). The germline CDR1 and CDR2 sequences are MDHEN and SYDVKM. The CDR3 runs to 15 residues. Trimming cost V 6 bases and J 6 bases, with 17 bases left between them. For the CDR3, the DNA is TGTGCCAGCAGCCCTTCAAGGGGGTGGGCCGGGGAGCTGTTTTTT. Protein sequence: CASSPSRGWAGELFF.

The chain is built from TRBV10-3 and TRBJ2-1, with D unclear. V was shortened by 2 bases and J by 13 bases, with 12 bases between the two germline ends. CDR1 ENHRY and CDR2 SYGVKD come from the germline V gene. This CDR3 contains 12 residues. Written as DNA, the CDR3 is TGTGCCATCAGTGAGGACCCGGCCCGACAGTTCTTC. This codes for CAISEDPARQFF.

The V call is TRBV7-2, the J call TRBJ2-7; 13 positions agree with TRBD2. CDR1 SGHTA and CDR2 FQGNSA come from the germline V gene. This CDR3 has 20 residues. J gave up 2 bases and V 7 bases, and 20 bases lay outside the gene matches. Here the CDR3 reads CASNLPVAWTSGSPTYEQYF. For the CDR3, the DNA is TGTGCCAGCAACCTCCCCGTCGCCTGGACTAGCGGGAGTCCCACCTACGAGCAGTACTTC.

V and J are TRBV7-8 and TRBJ1-2; D might be TRBD1 (6 bases). In germline, CDR1 is SGHVS, CDR2 FQNEAQ. Trimming left V 0 bases short and J 4 bases short, with 15 bases between. The CDR3 sequence is 16 residues long. The CDR3 bases are TGTGCCAGCAGCTTAGCGGCGACGAGGGGGATCTATGGCTACACCTTC. Its translation is CASSLAATRGIYGYTF.

This chain links TRBV5-4 with TRBJ2-1; no definite D call. In germline, CDR1 is SGHNT, CDR2 YYREEE (reference sequence). CDR3 size: 15 residues. The germline V and J ends were trimmed by 3 bases and 4 bases, with 14 bases remaining between them. CDR3 DNA sequence: TGTGCCAGCAGCTCCCGGACGGACGGGTACAATGAGCAGTTCTTC. This sequence encodes CASSSRTDGYNEQFF.

This clonotype has only a few counts. The chain combines TRBV10-3 with TRBJ1-3, with D maybe TRBD1 (5 bases). Germline V gives CDR1 ENHRY, CDR2 SYGVKD. CDR3 length: 15 residues. V shed 4 bases and J shed 2 bases, with 12 bases lying between them. CDR3 amino acids: CAISGGVATGNTIYF. The CDR3 DNA reads TGTGCCATCAGTGGAGGGGTAGCTACTGGAAACACCATATATTTT.

This clonotype has only a few counts. The chain recombines TRBV30 with TRBJ1-5; TRBD1 is a possible D gene (5 bases). The V and J ends lost 1 base and 9 bases respectively, with 19 bases between them. This CDR3 contains 15 residues. CDR1 GTSNPN and CDR2 SVGIG come from the germline V gene (reference sequence). CDR3 coding DNA: TGTGCCTGGAGTGGTTCATTTGAGGGGAAAGGGCCCCAGCATTTT. This translates into CAWSGSFEGKGPQHF.

This clonotype was seen a few times. The chain uses TRBV7-8 and TRBJ2-7, with D tentatively TRBD2 (6 bases). V dropped 4 bases and J dropped 0 bases, with 13 bases sitting between them. Germline V CDR1 and CDR2: SGHVS, FQNEAQ. The CDR3 has 15 residues. As DNA, the CDR3 is TGTGCCAGCAGCTATGAGCGGGTGAGCTCCTACGAGCAGTACTTC. Protein: CASSYERVSSYEQYF.

CDR3 in DNA: TGCGCCAGCAGCTTGGGCCCCACGGGGGTGAACACTGAAGCTTTCTTT. This codes for CASSLGPTGVNTEAFF. The rearrangement joins TRBV5-1 to TRBJ1-1; the D gene is possibly TRBD1 (5 bases). CDR1 SGHRS and CDR2 YFSETQ come from the germline V gene. The CDR3 has 16 amino acids. V lost 0 bases and J 0 bases, leaving 12 bases between the germline ends.

This clonotype occurred a few times. This chain joins TRBV7-8 and TRBJ2-2; 11 bases line up with TRBD2. In germline, CDR1 is SGHVS, CDR2 FQNEAQ. The length of the CDR3 is 17 residues. V gave up 2 bases and J gave up 4 bases; unmatched junction bases: 6. CDR3 residues: CASSLQAGTSGTGELFF. In DNA form, the CDR3 reads TGTGCCAGCAGCTTACAGGCCGGGACTAGCGGCACCGGGGAGCTGTTTTTT.

This clonotype was seen a few times. The gene calls are TRBV7-2 and TRBJ2-1, with unresolved D. The CDR3 has 11 amino acids. Between the trimmed V and J ends, which lost 7 bases and 10 bases, there was a span of 11 bases. Germline CDR1 and CDR2: SGHTA and FQGNSA. The CDR3 region has the DNA TGTGCCAGCACCGCTATCGGGGAGCAGTTCTTC. Encoded protein: CASTAIGEQFF. Together with reference TRBV7-2 and TRBJ2-1, the CDR3 gives the full variable domain: GAGVSQSPSNKVTEKGKDVELRCDPISGHTALYWYRQSLGQGLEFLIYFQGNSAPDKSGLPSDRFSAERTGGSVSTLTIQRTQQEDSAVYLCASTAIGEQFFGPGTRLTVL.

CDR3: CASSYGRLRDSPLHF. The CDR3 coding sequence is TGTGCCAGCAGTTACGGCAGGTTAAGGGATTCACCCCTCCACTTT. The chain has TRBV6-5 and TRBJ1-6; D remains ambiguous. From germline, CDR1 is MNHEY and CDR2 SVGAGI. This CDR3 has 15 amino acids. The V end was cut by 2 bases, the J end by 8 bases, with 13 bases between.

This rearrangement joins TRBV7-4 to TRBJ2-7; tentatively, D is TRBD1 (5 bases). The CDR3 length is 15 residues. The V end lost 4 bases, the J end lost 5 bases, and 18 bases lay between the germline ends. CDR1 and CDR2 from the germline V gene are SGHVT and SQSDAQ. Here the CDR3 DNA reads TGTGCCAGCAGCTCCCAAGGGGATAATGGAAACGAGCAGTACTTC. As protein: CASSSQGDNGNEQYF.

The chain combines TRBV7-9 with TRBJ1-3; D remains unclear. The CDR3 spans 17 residues. Trimming stripped 4 bases from V and 0 bases from J, with 16 bases between. CDR1 is SEHNR and CDR2 is FQNEAQ in the germline V gene (reference sequence). The CDR3 region has the DNA TGTGCCAGCAGCTCCCGGTCGGCCGCTGGCTCTGGAAACACCATATATTTT. Its translation is CASSSRSAAGSGNTIYF.

This clonotype was seen a single time. This chain links TRBV15 with TRBJ2-7, with D possibly TRBD2 on 6 matching bases. Germline-derived CDR1 and CDR2 are LNHNV and YYDKDF (reference sequence). CDR3 length: 14 residues. Trimming took 0 bases from V and 7 from J, leaving 13 bases between them. The CDR3 coding sequence is TGTGCCACCAGCAGAGATGGGAGGAAGGGGGAGCAGTACTTC. Amino acids: CATSRDGRKGEQYF.

The V gene is TRBV28, the J gene TRBJ2-5; 8 bases match TRBD2. V shed 5 bases, J shed 4 bases, and the junction held 9 bases outside the gene matches. The CDR3 is made up of 15 amino acids. Germline-derived CDR1 and CDR2 are MDHEN and SYDVKM. CDR3 nucleotide sequence: TGTGCCAGCAGTCTACCCGGGGGGGCTGGAGAGACCCAGTACTTC. Translating it yields CASSLPGGAGETQYF.

Only a few counts were recorded for this clonotype. This chain connects TRBV15 to TRBJ1-5; D unclear. V was clipped by 0 bases and J by 2 bases, with 14 bases between them. The V gene's germline CDR1 is LNHNV and CDR2 YYDKDF (reference sequence). This CDR3 comprises 17 residues. In nucleotides, the CDR3 is TGTGCCACCAGCAGAGATGTCGGGATTGATGGCAATCAGCCCCAGCATTTT. Translated, it gives CATSRDVGIDGNQPQHF.

The V call is TRBV2, the J call TRBJ1-4; D is undetermined. Germline CDR1 is SNHLY and CDR2 is FYNNEI. There are 11 residues in the CDR3. V gave up 2 bases and J gave up 8 bases, with 3 bases separating them. CDR3 bases: TGTGCCAGCAGTGAACAAGAAAAACTGTTTTTT. This encodes CASSEQEKLFF. Based on the CDR3 plus reference TRBV2 and TRBJ1-4, the full variable domain is EPEVTQTPSHQVTQMGQEVILRCVPISNHLYFYWYRQILGQKVEFLVSFYNNEISEKSEIFDDQFSVERPDGSNFTLKIRSTKLEDSAMYFCASSEQEKLFFGSGTQLSVL.

V gene TRBV7-8 combines with J gene TRBJ2-6; D unresolved. V was pared by 5 bases and J by 4 bases, with 9 bases between. The V gene's germline CDR1 is SGHVS and CDR2 FQNEAQ. This CDR3 region has 14 residues. The CDR3 nucleotides are TGTGCCAGCAGCGAGGACCCCGGGGCCAACGTCCTGACTTTC. Translation gives CASSEDPGANVLTF.

CDR3 loop: CASSPNLRQHGGTGELFF. The DNA for the CDR3 is TGTGCCAGCTCACCGAACCTCAGACAGCACGGGGGCACCGGGGAGCTGTTTTTT. The rearrangement joins TRBV18 to TRBJ2-2, with a weak D call TRBD2 (6 bases). V dropped 3 bases and J dropped 4 bases, with 21 bases sitting between them. The CDR3 extends over 18 amino acids. Germline lookup yields CDR1 KGHSH and CDR2 LQKENI.

This clonotype has at least ten counts. The chain has TRBV7-2 and TRBJ1-1; D not resolved. This CDR3 contains 15 residues. Germline CDR1 SGHTA, CDR2 FQGNSA. V was cut by 1 base and J by 7 bases, with 16 bases left in between. CDR3: CASSLGGPQVIEAFF. DNA for the CDR3: TGTGCCAGCAGCTTAGGCGGACCGCAGGTTATTGAAGCTTTCTTT. Drawing the rest from reference TRBV7-2 and TRBJ1-1, the complete variable domain is GAGVSQSPSNKVTEKGKDVELRCDPISGHTALYWYRQSLGQGLEFLIYFQGNSAPDKSGLPSDRFSAERTGGSVSTLTIQRTQQEDSAVYLCASSLGGPQVIEAFFGQGTRLTVV.

Concerning this clonotype itself: It may be a read error: a sequence one base away is much more abundant. This chain connects TRBV5-4 to TRBJ2-7, with 7 bases identical to TRBD1. The CDR3 contains 13 residues. Unmatched junction bases numbered 3, after V lost 3 bases and J lost 3 bases. Germline CDR1 reads SGHNT; CDR2 reads YYREEE (reference sequence). This chain's CDR3 is CASSWDRNYEQYF. The CDR3 DNA is TGTGCCAGCAGCTGGGACAGAAACTACGAGCAGTACTTC.